This T cell receptor (beta chain) appears in the sequencing data of a study of stem cell transplantation in POMP-related autoinflammatory disease. For the study at large: Impaired MHC class I-dependent CD8+ differentiation was hypothesized from defective thymoproteasomes. Pre-transplant patients had naive-skewed CD4+ T cells and few CD8+ T cells. Neutrophil and platelet engraftment from the graft donor was 100% through one year after transplant.

V was shortened by 5 bases and J by 4 bases, with 15 bases between the two germline ends. Germline-derived CDR1 and CDR2 are SGHRS and YFSETQ. This CDR3 contains 15 residues. General study findings and limits: Fewer unique TRB V-J gene pairings were identified in patients with PRAID.

Regarding this clone: Its antigen remains unidentified.

Sequencing used immunoSEQ multiplex PCR; TCRdb keeps in-frame clones, though not all of them. The data contain some 65,000 clones, approximately 90% of them singletons. Sequencing used CD4+ T cells from PBMCs, obtained after stem cell transplantation. The TCR was taken from a human patient with POMP-related autoinflammation and immune dysregulation (PRAID). Some T cells could come from the graft donor. This chain connects TRBV5-1 to TRBJ2-2; TRBD1 might be the D (5 bases). CDR3 sequence (DNA): TGCGCCAGCAGGAACGGGCAGGGTCTCACCGGGGAGCTGTTTTTT. Translation gives CASRNGQGLTGELFF.